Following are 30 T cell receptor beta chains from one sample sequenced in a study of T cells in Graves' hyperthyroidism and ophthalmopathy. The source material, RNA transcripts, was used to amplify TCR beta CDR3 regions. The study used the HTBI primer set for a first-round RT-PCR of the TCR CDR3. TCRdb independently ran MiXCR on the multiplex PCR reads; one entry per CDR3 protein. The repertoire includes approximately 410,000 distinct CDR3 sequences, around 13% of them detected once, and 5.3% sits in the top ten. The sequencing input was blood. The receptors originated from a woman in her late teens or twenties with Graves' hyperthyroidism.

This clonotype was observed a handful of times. The CDR3 here is CAWIKKGAVNSPLHF. The CDR3 nucleotides read TGTGCCTGGATTAAGAAGGGGGCGGTTAATTCACCCCTCCACTTT. V and J are TRBV30 and TRBJ1-6, with 7 nucleotides matching TRBD1. Germline CDR1 GTSNPN, CDR2 SVGIG (reference sequence). The V segment lost 4 bases and the J segment 6 bases; nucleotides outside the gene matches: 9. This CDR3 is built from 15 residues.

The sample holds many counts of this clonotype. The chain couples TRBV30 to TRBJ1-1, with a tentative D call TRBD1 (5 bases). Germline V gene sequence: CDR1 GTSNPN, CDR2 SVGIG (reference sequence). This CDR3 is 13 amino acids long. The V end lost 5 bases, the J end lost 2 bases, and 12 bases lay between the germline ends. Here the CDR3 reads CAWALGGNTEAFF. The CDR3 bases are TGTGCCTGGGCCCTGGGGGGAAACACTGAAGCTTTCTTT.

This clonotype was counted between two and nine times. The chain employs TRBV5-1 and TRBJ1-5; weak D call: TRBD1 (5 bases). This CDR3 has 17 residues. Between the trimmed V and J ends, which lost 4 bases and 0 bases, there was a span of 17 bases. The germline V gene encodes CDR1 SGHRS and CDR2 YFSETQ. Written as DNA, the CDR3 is TGCGCCAGCAGCCCGGGTTTGATTGGGACTAGCAATCAGCCCCAGCATTTT. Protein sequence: CASSPGLIGTSNQPQHF.

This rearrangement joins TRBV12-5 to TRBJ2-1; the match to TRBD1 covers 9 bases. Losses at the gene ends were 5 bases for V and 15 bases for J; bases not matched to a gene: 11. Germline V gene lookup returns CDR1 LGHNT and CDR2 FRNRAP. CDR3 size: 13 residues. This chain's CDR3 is CASGHGQGFFLFF. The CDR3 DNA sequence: TGTGCTAGTGGTCATGGACAGGGGTTTTTTTTGTTCTTC.

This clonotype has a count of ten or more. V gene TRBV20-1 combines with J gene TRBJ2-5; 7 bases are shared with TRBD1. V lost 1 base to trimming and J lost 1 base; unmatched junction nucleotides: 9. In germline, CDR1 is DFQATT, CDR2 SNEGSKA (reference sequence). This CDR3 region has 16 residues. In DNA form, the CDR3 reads TGCAGTGCTAGAGCCCCACGGGCAGGGGGCCAAGAGACCCAGTACTTC. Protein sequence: CSARAPRAGGQETQYF.

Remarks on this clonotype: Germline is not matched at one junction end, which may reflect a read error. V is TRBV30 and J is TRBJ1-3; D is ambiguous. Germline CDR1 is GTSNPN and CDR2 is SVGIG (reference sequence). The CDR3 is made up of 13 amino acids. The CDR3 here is CAWSLGGGNAIYF. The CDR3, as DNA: TGTGCCTGGAGTTTGGGAGGTGGAAACGCCATATATTTT.

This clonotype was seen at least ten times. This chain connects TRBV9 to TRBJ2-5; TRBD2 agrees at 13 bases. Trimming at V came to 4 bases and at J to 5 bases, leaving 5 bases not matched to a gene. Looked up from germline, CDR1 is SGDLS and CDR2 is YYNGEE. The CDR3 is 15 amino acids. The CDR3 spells CASSYGLAGEETQYF. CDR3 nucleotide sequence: TGTGCCAGCAGCTACGGACTAGCGGGAGAGGAGACCCAGTACTTC.

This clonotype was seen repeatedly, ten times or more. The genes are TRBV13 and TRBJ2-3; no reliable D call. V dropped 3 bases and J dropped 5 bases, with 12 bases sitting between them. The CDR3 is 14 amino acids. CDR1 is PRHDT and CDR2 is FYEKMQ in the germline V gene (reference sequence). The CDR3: CASSFGQPQDTQYF. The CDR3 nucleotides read TGTGCCAGCAGCTTCGGGCAGCCTCAAGATACGCAGTATTTT. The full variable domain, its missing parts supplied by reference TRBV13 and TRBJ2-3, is AAGVIQSPRHLIKEKRETATLKCYPIPRHDTVYWYQQGPGQDPQFLISFYEKMQSDKGSIPDRFSAQQFSDYHSELNMSSLELGDSALYFCASSFGQPQDTQYFGPGTRLTVL.

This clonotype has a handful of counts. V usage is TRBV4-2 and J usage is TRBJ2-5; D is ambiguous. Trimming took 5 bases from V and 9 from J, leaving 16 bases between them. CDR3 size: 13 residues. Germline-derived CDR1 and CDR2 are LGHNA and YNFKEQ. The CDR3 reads CASSTSGLVAQYF. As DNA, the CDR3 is TGTGCCAGCAGCACCTCCGGGTTGGTGGCCCAGTACTTC.

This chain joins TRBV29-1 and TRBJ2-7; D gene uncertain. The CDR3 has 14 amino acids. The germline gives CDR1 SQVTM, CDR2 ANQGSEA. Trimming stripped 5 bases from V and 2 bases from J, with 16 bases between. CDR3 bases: TGCAGCGTTACGTGGAGCCTTGCGACCTACGAGCAGTACTTC. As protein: CSVTWSLATYEQYF.

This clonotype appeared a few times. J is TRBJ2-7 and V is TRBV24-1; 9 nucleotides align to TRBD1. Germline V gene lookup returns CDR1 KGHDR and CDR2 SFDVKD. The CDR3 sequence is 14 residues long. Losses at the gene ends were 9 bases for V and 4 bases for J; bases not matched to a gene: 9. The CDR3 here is CATRLGQGFYEQYF. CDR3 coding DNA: TGTGCCACCCGTCTGGGACAGGGATTTTACGAGCAGTACTTC.

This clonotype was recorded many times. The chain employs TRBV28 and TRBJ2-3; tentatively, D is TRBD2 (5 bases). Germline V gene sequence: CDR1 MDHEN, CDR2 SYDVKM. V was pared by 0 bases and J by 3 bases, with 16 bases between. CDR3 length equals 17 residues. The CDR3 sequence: CASSLWASSSRTDTQYF. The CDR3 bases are TGTGCCAGCAGTTTATGGGCTAGCTCGTCTAGAACAGATACGCAGTATTTT.

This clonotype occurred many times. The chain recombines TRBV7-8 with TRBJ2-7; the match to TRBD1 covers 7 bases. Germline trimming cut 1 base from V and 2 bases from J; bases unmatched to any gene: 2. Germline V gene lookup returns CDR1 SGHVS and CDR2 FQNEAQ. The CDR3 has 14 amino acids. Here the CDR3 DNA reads TGTGCCAGCAGCTTAGAGGGGGCCACCTACGAGCAGTACTTC. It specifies CASSLEGATYEQYF.

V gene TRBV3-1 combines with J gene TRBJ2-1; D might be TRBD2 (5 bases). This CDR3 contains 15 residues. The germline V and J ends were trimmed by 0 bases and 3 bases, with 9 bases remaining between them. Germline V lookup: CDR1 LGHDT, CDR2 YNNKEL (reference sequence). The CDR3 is CASSQEGLFYNEQFF. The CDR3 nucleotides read TGTGCCAGCAGCCAAGAAGGACTTTTCTACAATGAGCAGTTCTTC.

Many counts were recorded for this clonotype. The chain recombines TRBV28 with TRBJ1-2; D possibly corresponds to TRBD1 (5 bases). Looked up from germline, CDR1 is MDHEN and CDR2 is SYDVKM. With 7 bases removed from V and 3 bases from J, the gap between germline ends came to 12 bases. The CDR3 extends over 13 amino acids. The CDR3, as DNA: TGTGCCAGCACAGGCTGGGGGGACTATGGCTACACCTTC. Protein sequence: CASTGWGDYGYTF.

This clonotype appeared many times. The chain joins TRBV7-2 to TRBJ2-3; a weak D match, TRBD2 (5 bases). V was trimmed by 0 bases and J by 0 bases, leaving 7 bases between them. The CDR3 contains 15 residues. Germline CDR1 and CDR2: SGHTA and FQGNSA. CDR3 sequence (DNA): TGTGCCAGCAGCTTAGCGGGAGCTAGCACAGATACGCAGTATTTT. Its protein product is CASSLAGASTDTQYF.

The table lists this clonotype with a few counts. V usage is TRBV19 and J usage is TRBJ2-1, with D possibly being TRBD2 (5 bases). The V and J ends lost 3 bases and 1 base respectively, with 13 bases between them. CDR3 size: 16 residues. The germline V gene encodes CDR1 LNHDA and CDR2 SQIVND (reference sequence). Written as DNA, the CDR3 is TGTGCCAGTAGTATTGACGGGATATTATCCTACAATGAGCAGTTCTTC. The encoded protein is CASSIDGILSYNEQFF.

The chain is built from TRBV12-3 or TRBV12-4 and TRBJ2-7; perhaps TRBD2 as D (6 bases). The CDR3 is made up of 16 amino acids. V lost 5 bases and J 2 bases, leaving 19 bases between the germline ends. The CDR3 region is CASSLLTAGVPYEQYF. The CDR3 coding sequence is TGTGCCAGCAGTCTCCTCACAGCGGGCGTACCCTACGAGCAGTACTTC.

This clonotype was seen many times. The CDR3 DNA sequence: TGTGCCAGTAGTATTGCCCCAACGGGCAATCAGCCCCAGCATTTT. Translating it yields CASSIAPTGNQPQHF. This chain uses TRBV19 with TRBJ1-5; no clear D. V lost 3 bases and J 2 bases, leaving 11 bases between the germline ends. The CDR3 totals 15 residues. From germline, CDR1 is LNHDA and CDR2 SQIVND (reference sequence).

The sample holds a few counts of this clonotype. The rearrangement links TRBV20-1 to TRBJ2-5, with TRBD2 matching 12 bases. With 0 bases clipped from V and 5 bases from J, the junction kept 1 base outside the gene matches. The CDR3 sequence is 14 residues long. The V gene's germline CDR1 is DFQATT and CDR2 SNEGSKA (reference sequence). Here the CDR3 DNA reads TGCAGTGCTAGAGAACTAGCGGGAGGTGAGACCCAGTACTTC. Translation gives CSARELAGGETQYF.

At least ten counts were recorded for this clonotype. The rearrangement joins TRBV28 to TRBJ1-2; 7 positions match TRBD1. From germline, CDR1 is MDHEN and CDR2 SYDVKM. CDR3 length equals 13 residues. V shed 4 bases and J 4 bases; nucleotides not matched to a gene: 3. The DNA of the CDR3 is TGTGCCAGCAGTTGGGGGACAGCCTATGGCTACACCTTC. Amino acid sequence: CASSWGTAYGYTF.

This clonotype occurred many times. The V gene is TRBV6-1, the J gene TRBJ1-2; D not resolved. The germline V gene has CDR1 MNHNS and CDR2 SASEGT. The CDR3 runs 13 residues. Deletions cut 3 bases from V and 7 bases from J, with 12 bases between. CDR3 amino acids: CASSEGNSGGYTF. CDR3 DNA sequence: TGTGCCAGCAGTGAGGGGAACTCAGGTGGCTACACCTTC.

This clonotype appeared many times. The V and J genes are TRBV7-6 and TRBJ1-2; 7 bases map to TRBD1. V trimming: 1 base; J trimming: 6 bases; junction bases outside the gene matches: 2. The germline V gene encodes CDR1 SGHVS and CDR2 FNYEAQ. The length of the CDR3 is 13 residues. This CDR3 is CASSLGTGDGYTF. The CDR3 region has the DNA TGTGCCAGCAGCTTAGGGACAGGAGATGGCTACACCTTC.

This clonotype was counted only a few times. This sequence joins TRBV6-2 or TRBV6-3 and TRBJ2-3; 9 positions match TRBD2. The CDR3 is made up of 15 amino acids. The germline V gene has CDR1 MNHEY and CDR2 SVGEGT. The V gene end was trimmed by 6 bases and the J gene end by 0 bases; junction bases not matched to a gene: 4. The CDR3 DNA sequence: TGTGCCAGCAGGACTAGCGGAGCAAGCACAGATACGCAGTATTTT. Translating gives CASRTSGASTDTQYF.

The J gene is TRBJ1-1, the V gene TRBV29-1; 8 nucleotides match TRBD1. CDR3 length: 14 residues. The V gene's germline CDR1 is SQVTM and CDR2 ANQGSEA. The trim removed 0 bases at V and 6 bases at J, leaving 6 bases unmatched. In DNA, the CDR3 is TGCAGCGTTGAAGATCAGGGGGCAGCATCTGAAGCTTTCTTT. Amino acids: CSVEDQGAASEAFF.

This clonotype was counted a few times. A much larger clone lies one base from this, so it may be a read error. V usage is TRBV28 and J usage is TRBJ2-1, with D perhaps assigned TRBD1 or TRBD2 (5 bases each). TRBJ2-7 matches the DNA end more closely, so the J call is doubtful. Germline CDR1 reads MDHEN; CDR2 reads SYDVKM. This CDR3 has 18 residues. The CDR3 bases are TGTGCCAGCAGTTTATTTTGGGGGAGCAGCCCCTCCTACAATGAGCAGTACTTC. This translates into CASSLFWGSSPSYNEQYF.

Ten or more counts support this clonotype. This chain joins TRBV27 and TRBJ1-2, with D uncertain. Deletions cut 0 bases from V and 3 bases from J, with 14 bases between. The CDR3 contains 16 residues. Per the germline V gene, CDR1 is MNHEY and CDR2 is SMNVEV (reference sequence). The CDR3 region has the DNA TGTGCCAGCAGTTTATCGATTCCCCCAGGATACTATGGCTACACCTTC. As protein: CASSLSIPPGYYGYTF.

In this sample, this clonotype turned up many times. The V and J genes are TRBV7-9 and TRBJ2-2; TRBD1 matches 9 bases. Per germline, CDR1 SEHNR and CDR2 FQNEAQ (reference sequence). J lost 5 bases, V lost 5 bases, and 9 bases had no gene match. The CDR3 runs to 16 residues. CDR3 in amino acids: CASSQTTGGRTGELFF. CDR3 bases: TGTGCCAGCAGCCAGACAACAGGGGGCAGGACCGGGGAGCTGTTTTTT.

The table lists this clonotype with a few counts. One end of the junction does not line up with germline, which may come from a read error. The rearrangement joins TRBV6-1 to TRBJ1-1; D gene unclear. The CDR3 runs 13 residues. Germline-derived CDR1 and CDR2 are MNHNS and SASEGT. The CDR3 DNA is TGTGCCAGCACTGAAAGTTCTGGCACTGAAGCTTTCTTT. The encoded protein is CASTESSGTEAFF.

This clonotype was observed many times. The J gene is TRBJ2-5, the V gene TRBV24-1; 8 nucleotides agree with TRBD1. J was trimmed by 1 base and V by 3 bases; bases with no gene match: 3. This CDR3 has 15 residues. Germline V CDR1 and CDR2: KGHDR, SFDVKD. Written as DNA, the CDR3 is TGTGCCACCAGTGATGTGCAGGGGGCCCAAGAGACCCAGTACTTC. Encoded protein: CATSDVQGAQETQYF.